This TCR beta chain was profiled in a study of post-analysis software for immune sequencing data. Findings and limits, study-wide: A significant reduction in normalized Chao1 diversity was observed in multiple sclerosis patients versus controls. Batch-mates among the samples co-clustered strongly by F measure. Controls showed lower frequencies than patients for roughly five TRBV segments, and TRBV5-6, TRBV5-1 and TRBV20-1 were among these.

This clonotype showed up just a few times. Its target is unknown. Unique molecular identifiers had been added to the TCR beta cDNA libraries. MiXCR was run by TCRdb on the PCR reads, yielding one entry per CDR3 protein. The sample shows approximately 440,000 distinct CDR3 sequences, nearly 45% of them seen only once. The length of the CDR3 is 13 residues. Germline values: CDR1 LGHDT, CDR2 YNNKEL (reference sequence). This clonotype was sampled from a girl aged 5-17 years with multiple sclerosis. Sequenced sample: blood. The rearrangement links TRBV3-1 to TRBJ2-5; D unresolved. The J call may be in error: the DNA end matches TRBJ2-7 better. The DNA of the CDR3 is TGTGCCAGCAGCCAGGGTAACGTGGGCGAGCAGTACTTC. This gives the protein CASSQGNVGEQYF.